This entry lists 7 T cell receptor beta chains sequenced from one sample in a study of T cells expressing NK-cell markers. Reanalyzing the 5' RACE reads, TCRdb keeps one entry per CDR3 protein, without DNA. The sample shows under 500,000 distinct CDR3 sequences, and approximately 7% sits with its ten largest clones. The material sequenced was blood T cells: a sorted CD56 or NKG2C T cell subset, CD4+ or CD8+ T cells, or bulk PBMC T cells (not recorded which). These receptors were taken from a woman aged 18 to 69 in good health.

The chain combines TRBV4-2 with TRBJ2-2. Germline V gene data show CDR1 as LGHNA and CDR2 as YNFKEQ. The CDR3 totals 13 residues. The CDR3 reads CASSQDFPGELFF.

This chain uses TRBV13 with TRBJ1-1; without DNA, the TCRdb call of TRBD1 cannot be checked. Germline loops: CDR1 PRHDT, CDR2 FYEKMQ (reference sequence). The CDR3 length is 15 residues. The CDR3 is CASSLQGAKNTEAFF.

The CDR3 loop reads CASSFLANEQFF. The rearrangement joins TRBV11-2 to TRBJ2-1; without DNA, the TCRdb call of TRBD2 cannot be checked. CDR1 is SGHAT and CDR2 is FQNNGV in the germline V gene. This CDR3 is 12 amino acids long.

The CDR3 sequence: CSVGLSTDTQYF. This chain links TRBV29-1 with TRBJ2-3. The length of the CDR3 is 12 residues. The germline V gene has CDR1 SQVTM and CDR2 ANQGSEA.

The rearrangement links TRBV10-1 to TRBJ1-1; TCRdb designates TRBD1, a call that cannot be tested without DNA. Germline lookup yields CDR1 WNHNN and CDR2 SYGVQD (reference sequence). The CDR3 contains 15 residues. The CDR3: CASSAHGTANTEAFF.

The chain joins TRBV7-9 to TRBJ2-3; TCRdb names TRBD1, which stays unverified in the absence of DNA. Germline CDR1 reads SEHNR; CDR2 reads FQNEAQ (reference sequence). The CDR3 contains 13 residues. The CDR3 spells CASAGADTDTQYF.

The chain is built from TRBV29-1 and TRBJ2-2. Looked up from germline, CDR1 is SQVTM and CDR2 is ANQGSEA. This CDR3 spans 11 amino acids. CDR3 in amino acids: CSSQMAGELFF.